Below are 29 T cell receptor beta chains sequenced from a single sample in a study of shared clonotypes between healthy human individuals (dated by TCRdb to 2019 to 2021). For the CD8 naive samples, CD45RO-negative cells were positively selected for CCR7, yielding a CD45RA+CCR7+ population from which TemRA cells were excluded. Receptor amplification or capture employed the immunoSEQ multiplex PCR assay. Imported from immuneACCESS, the table was reduced by TCRdb to in-frame sequences with V and J called. These copies leave out some clones; in studies compared against another copy, an unresolved V gene accounts for under half, and the cause of the remainder is not known. The sample table records 550,000 to 650,000 clones; approximately 96% of these occur just once. The ten largest clones capture 0.095% to 0.13% of the sample. Sequencing was carried out using naive CD8+ T cells sorted from blood. The sample's cell subset or site, from its label and the paper: CD45RA+CCR7+. These receptors originate from a woman in her thirties in good health.

The V call is TRBV29-1, the J call TRBJ2-2, with 10 bases lining up with TRBD2. Germline V gene sequence: CDR1 SQVTM, CDR2 ANQGSEA. The CDR3 spans 14 residues. The junction had 8 bases not matched to a gene; V was cut back by 7 bases and J by 6 bases. The CDR3 is CSAHPGLASGELFF. CDR3 nucleotides: TGCAGCGCCCATCCGGGACTAGCGTCCGGGGAGCTGTTTTTT.

The chain carries TRBV19 and TRBJ2-7; 9 nucleotides align to TRBD1. V gave up 3 bases and J gave up 3 bases; unmatched junction bases: 6. The length of the CDR3 is 15 residues. Germline V gene lookup returns CDR1 LNHDA and CDR2 SQIVND (reference sequence). In nucleotides, the CDR3 is TGTGCCAGTAGTATCCGACAGGGGGGAAGCTACGAGCAGTACTTC. This gives the protein CASSIRQGGSYEQYF.

The genes are TRBV19 and TRBJ2-2, with unresolved D. In germline, CDR1 is LNHDA, CDR2 SQIVND (reference sequence). This CDR3 has 15 amino acids. V dropped 8 bases and J dropped 6 bases, with 19 bases sitting between them. CDR3 protein: CASGSPLAFAGELFF. CDR3 DNA: TGTGCCAGTGGTTCCCCCCTGGCTTTTGCCGGGGAGCTGTTTTTT. The full variable domain, rest sourced from reference TRBV19 and TRBJ2-2, is DGGITQSPKYLFRKEGQNVTLSCEQNLNHDAMYWYRQDPGQGLRLIYYSQIVNDFQKGDIAEGYSVSREKKESFPLTVTSAQKNPTAFYLCASGSPLAFAGELFFGEGSRLTVL.

This chain connects TRBV19 to TRBJ2-2; 9 bases align to TRBD2. This CDR3 has 16 amino acids. Germline-derived CDR1 and CDR2 are LNHDA and SQIVND (reference sequence). V lost 6 bases, J lost 5 bases, and 10 bases stayed unmatched. This CDR3 is CASRWLAGETTGELFF. The DNA of the CDR3 is TGTGCCAGTAGGTGGTTAGCGGGAGAAACGACCGGGGAGCTGTTTTTT. Full variable domain (remainder filled in from reference TRBV19 and TRBJ2-2): DGGITQSPKYLFRKEGQNVTLSCEQNLNHDAMYWYRQDPGQGLRLIYYSQIVNDFQKGDIAEGYSVSREKKESFPLTVTSAQKNPTAFYLCASRWLAGETTGELFFGEGSRLTVL.

CDR3 protein: CASSTNDASGVETQYF. The DNA for the CDR3 is TGTGCCAGCAGCACAAATGATGCTAGCGGGGTAGAGACCCAGTACTTC. The V and J genes are TRBV5-5 and TRBJ2-5, with TRBD2 matching 9 bases. CDR3 length: 16 amino acids. V gave up 4 bases and J gave up 4 bases; unmatched junction bases: 11. The germline gives CDR1 SGHKS, CDR2 YYEKEE (reference sequence).

V usage is TRBV29-1 and J usage is TRBJ2-1, with TRBD2 matching over 9 bases. With 6 bases clipped from V and 8 bases from J, the junction kept 17 bases outside the gene matches. CDR3 length: 16 amino acids. Germline V gives CDR1 SQVTM, CDR2 ANQGSEA. The chain's CDR3 is CSVDSLAGEVRDEQFF. The CDR3 DNA reads as TGCAGCGTGGACAGTTTAGCGGGAGAAGTTAGGGATGAGCAGTTCTTC.

This clone was seen just once. The rearrangement uses TRBV6-4 and TRBJ2-3; D is undetermined. The CDR3 is 13 residues long. V was cut by 7 bases and J by 2 bases, with 10 bases left in between. Germline V gene sequence: CDR1 MRHNA, CDR2 SNTAGT. CDR3 residues: CASTGQATDTQYF. CDR3 DNA: TGTGCCAGCACCGGGCAGGCCACAGATACGCAGTATTTT.

V gene TRBV4-1 combines with J gene TRBJ2-1; 7 bases are a match to TRBD1. V dropped 3 bases and J dropped 0; count of bases not matched to a gene: 5. Germline assignment: CDR1 MGHRA and CDR2 YSYEKL. The CDR3 is 16 residues long. As DNA, the CDR3 is TGCGCCAGCAGCCAGTTTACAGGGGTCTCCTACAATGAGCAGTTCTTC. It translates to CASSQFTGVSYNEQFF.

J is TRBJ2-2 and V is TRBV2; 7 bases are a match to TRBD2. The ends lost 6 bases at V and 6 bases at J; junction bases unmatched: 1. The CDR3 spans 12 residues. Germline V gene data show CDR1 as SNHLY and CDR2 as FYNNEI. The DNA of the CDR3 is TGTGCCAGCAGGGGGAGGGCCGGGGAGCTGTTTTTT. This sequence encodes CASRGRAGELFF.

The chain is built from TRBV19 and TRBJ1-5; 10 nucleotides agree with TRBD1. Germline V gene lookup returns CDR1 LNHDA and CDR2 SQIVND (reference sequence). The V and J ends lost 3 bases and 5 bases, in that order; junction bases with no gene match: 7. The CDR3 has 16 residues. CDR3 sequence (DNA): TGTGCCAGTAGTATCCCGGACAGGGGGATCGATCAGCCCCAGCATTTT. Protein sequence: CASSIPDRGIDQPQHF.

This clone was recorded only once. The genes are TRBV14 and TRBJ2-3, with TRBD2 as a possible D gene (5 bases). V lost 4 bases to trimming and J lost 6 bases, with 14 bases between them. The CDR3 covers 14 residues. Germline V gene lookup returns CDR1 SGHDN and CDR2 FVKESK. In nucleotides, the CDR3 is TGTGCCAGCAGCCCACATGGACTTCCCGATACGCAGTATTTT. Amino acid sequence: CASSPHGLPDTQYF.

V and J are TRBV5-1 and TRBJ2-7; a possible D gene is TRBD1 (5 bases). Germline values: CDR1 SGHRS, CDR2 YFSETQ. V gave up 1 base and J gave up 7 bases, with 15 bases separating them. This CDR3 has 14 residues. CDR3 nucleotides: TGCGCCAGCAGCTTGATGGTGTCAGGGTGGGAGCAGTACTTC. This sequence encodes CASSLMVSGWEQYF.

This clone was seen only once. This chain links TRBV6-5 with TRBJ1-5; D gene uncertain. Germline CDR1 is MNHEY and CDR2 is SVGAGI. Deletions cut 5 bases from V and 2 bases from J, with 10 bases between. The length of the CDR3 is 14 residues. CDR3 nucleotides: TGTGCCAGCAGTATAACCCGTCGCAATCAGCCCCAGCATTTT. Protein product: CASSITRRNQPQHF.

This sequence joins TRBV7-8 and TRBJ2-7; D tentatively reads TRBD1 or TRBD2 (5 bases each). V was trimmed by 5 bases and J by 3 bases, leaving 14 bases between them. Germline CDR1 and CDR2: SGHVS and FQNEAQ. This CDR3 is 14 amino acids long. CDR3 bases: TGTGCCAGCAGCGGAGGTGGGACCCACTACGAGCAGTACTTC. As protein: CASSGGGTHYEQYF.

This chain uses TRBV7-9 with TRBJ2-3, with 9 bases fitting TRBD2. V was clipped by 4 bases and J by 0 bases; unmatched bases: 8. This CDR3 comprises 17 residues. The germline V gene has CDR1 SEHNR and CDR2 FQNEAQ (reference sequence). CDR3 in amino acids: CASSSPTSGASTDTQYF. The CDR3 nucleotides are TGTGCCAGCAGCTCCCCGACTAGCGGAGCTAGCACAGATACGCAGTATTTT.

This chain links TRBV29-1 with TRBJ2-6; D remains unclear. This CDR3 has 15 amino acids. Trimming took off 7 bases at V and 4 bases at J, with 17 bases between the two ends. Per germline, CDR1 SQVTM and CDR2 ANQGSEA. CDR3 amino acids: CSAEDWGRGANVLTF. The CDR3 region has the DNA TGCAGCGCAGAGGATTGGGGTAGAGGGGCCAACGTCCTGACTTTC.

J is TRBJ2-1 and V is TRBV4-2, with 7 bases identical to TRBD2. Germline assignment: CDR1 LGHNA and CDR2 YNFKEQ. V shed 4 bases and J 4 bases; nucleotides not matched to a gene: 10. The CDR3 extends over 16 amino acids. The CDR3 sequence: CASSPERGIFYNEQFF. The CDR3 bases are TGTGCCAGCAGCCCTGAGCGGGGCATTTTTTACAATGAGCAGTTCTTC.

The V call is TRBV28, the J call TRBJ2-2, with D tentatively TRBD1 or TRBD2 (6 bases each). V lost 11 bases, J lost 1 base, and 17 bases lay in between. This CDR3 is built from 15 residues. Germline assignment: CDR1 MDHEN and CDR2 SYDVKM. For the CDR3, the DNA is TGTGCCGTTAAATCGGGGGCACAGAACACCGGGGAGCTGTTTTTT. Its protein product is CAVKSGAQNTGELFF.

The rearrangement joins TRBV4-1 to TRBJ2-2; D call uncertain. The V gene's germline CDR1 is MGHRA and CDR2 YSYEKL. Trimming removed 6 bases from V and 4 bases from J, with 6 bases in between. This CDR3 has 12 residues. DNA of the CDR3: TGCGCCAGCAGTAGTCGCACCGGGGAGCTGTTTTTT. This sequence encodes CASSSRTGELFF.

This chain links TRBV10-1 with TRBJ2-7; possible D gene TRBD2, 6 bases. Trimming removed 0 bases from V and 0 bases from J, with 6 bases in between. Looked up from germline, CDR1 is WNHNN and CDR2 is SYGVQD (reference sequence). CDR3 length: 14 amino acids. The CDR3 spells CASSESSGSYEQYF. The DNA for the CDR3 is TGCGCCAGCAGTGAGTCTAGCGGCTCCTACGAGCAGTACTTC.

The chain couples TRBV27 to TRBJ2-7; D possibly corresponds to TRBD2 (7 bases). The germline gives CDR1 MNHEY, CDR2 SMNVEV (reference sequence). V dropped 6 bases and J dropped 3 bases, with 18 bases sitting between them. The CDR3 has 15 residues. CDR3 bases: TGTGCCAGCAGCCCCGGACTAGGGGGAGGCTACGAGCAGTACTTC. Its translation: CASSPGLGGGYEQYF.

The gene calls are TRBV9 and TRBJ2-1; TRBD2 matches 10 bases. V lost 5 bases to trimming and J lost 10 bases; unmatched junction nucleotides: 15. The CDR3 length is 16 residues. Germline CDR1 SGDLS, CDR2 YYNGEE. CDR3 bases: TGTGCCAGCAGTTCGCCCCAAGCGGGAGGGCGCGGGGAGCAGTTCTTC. This encodes CASSSPQAGGRGEQFF.

This sequence joins TRBV4-1 and TRBJ1-4; D possibly corresponds to TRBD1 (5 bases). Germline V gene data show CDR1 as MGHRA and CDR2 as YSYEKL. Between the trimmed V and J ends, which lost 3 bases and 2 bases, there was a span of 10 bases. The CDR3 loop spans 15 amino acids. This CDR3 is CASSHPGRTNEKLFF. The CDR3 nucleotides are TGCGCCAGCAGCCACCCGGGACGGACTAATGAAAAACTGTTTTTT.

The chain is built from TRBV10-2 and TRBJ1-4; D may be TRBD1 (5 bases). The CDR3 is 15 amino acids. Deletions cut 0 bases from V and 5 bases from J, with 10 bases between. Germline values: CDR1 WSHSY, CDR2 SAAADI. The CDR3 loop reads CASSESTGGNEKLFF. The CDR3 region has the DNA TGCGCCAGCAGTGAGTCGACGGGGGGGAATGAAAAACTGTTTTTT.

J is TRBJ2-1 and V is TRBV29-1, with 9 bases identical to TRBD2. Germline-derived CDR1 and CDR2 are SQVTM and ANQGSEA. V lost 4 bases, J lost 2 bases, and 3 bases stayed unmatched. The CDR3 spans 14 residues. The CDR3, as DNA: TGCAGCGTTGCAGGCGGGAGGGCCTACAATGAGCAGTTCTTC. It yields the protein CSVAGGRAYNEQFF.

A remark on this clone: This specimen includes other DNA sequences encoding the same CDR3. J is TRBJ2-7 and V is TRBV7-9; D could derive from TRBD1 or TRBD2 (5 bases each). The CDR3 is 13 residues long. Trimming removed 5 bases from V and 4 bases from J, with 12 bases in between. From germline, CDR1 is SEHNR and CDR2 FQNEAQ (reference sequence). The CDR3 sequence is CASSPSGTYEQYF. The CDR3 bases are TGTGCCAGCAGCCCGTCCGGGACGTACGAGCAGTACTTC.

Concerning this clone itself: Within the sample, other DNA sequences also encode this same CDR3. This chain connects TRBV9 to TRBJ2-3; no reliable D call. Trimming cost V 0 bases and J 0 bases, with 5 bases left between them. The CDR3 extends over 14 amino acids. The germline V gene has CDR1 SGDLS and CDR2 YYNGEE. The CDR3 loop is CASSVEGSTDTQYF. CDR3 bases: TGTGCCAGCAGCGTAGAAGGCAGCACAGATACGCAGTATTTT.

This chain connects TRBV5-4 to TRBJ2-3; maybe TRBD1 (6 bases). The CDR3 runs to 16 residues. CDR1 is SGHNT and CDR2 is YYREEE in the germline V gene (reference sequence). Trimming shortened V by 2 bases and J by 4 bases, and 17 bases separated the two germline ends. CDR3 sequence (DNA): TGTGCCAGCAGCTTTGAACAGGGAGACATCCCAGATACGCAGTATTTT. The encoded protein is CASSFEQGDIPDTQYF.

The chain employs TRBV29-1 and TRBJ2-7, with D possibly matching TRBD2 (5 bases). V was cut by 2 bases and J by 5 bases, with 10 bases left in between. The CDR3 loop spans 12 amino acids. Germline-derived CDR1 and CDR2 are SQVTM and ANQGSEA. The CDR3 is CSVERGSDEQYF. CDR3 DNA: TGCAGCGTTGAACGGGGTAGCGACGAGCAGTACTTC.